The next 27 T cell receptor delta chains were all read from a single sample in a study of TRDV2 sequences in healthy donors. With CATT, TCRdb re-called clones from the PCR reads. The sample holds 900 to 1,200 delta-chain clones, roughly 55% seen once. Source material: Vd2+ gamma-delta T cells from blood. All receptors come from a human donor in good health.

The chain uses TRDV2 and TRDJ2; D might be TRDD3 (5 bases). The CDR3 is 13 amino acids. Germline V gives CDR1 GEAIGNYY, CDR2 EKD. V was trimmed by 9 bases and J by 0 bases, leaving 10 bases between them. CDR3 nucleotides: TGTGCCAATGGGGTAGCTTTGACAGCACAACTCTTCTTT. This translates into CANGVALTAQLFF.

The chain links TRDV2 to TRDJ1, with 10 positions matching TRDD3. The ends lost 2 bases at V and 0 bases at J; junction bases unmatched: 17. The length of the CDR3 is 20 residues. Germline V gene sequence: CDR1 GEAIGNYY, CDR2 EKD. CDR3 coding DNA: TGTGCCTGTGACATCGTTAAAGAGACTGGGGGATTGTCGTACACCGATAAACTCATCTTT. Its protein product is CACDIVKETGGLSYTDKLIF.

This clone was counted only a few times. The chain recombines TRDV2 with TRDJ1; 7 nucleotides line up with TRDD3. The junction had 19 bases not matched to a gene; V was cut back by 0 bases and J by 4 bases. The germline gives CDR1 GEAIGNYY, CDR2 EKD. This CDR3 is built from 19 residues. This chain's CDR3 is CACDTVKVGDRVSRDKLIF. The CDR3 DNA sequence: TGTGCCTGTGACACCGTTAAGGTGGGGGACCGTGTGAGCCGCGATAAACTCATCTTT.

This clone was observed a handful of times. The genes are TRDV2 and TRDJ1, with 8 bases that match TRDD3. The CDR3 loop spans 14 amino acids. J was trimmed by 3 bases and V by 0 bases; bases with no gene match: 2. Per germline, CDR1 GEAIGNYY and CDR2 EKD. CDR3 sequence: CACDTLLGADKLIF. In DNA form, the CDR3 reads TGTGCCTGTGACACCTTACTGGGGGCCGATAAACTCATCTTT.

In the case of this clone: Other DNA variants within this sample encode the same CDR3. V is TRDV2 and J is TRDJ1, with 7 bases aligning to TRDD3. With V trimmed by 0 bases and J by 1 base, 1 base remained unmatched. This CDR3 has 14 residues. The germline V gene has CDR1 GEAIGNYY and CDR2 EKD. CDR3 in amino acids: CACDTWGSTDKLIF. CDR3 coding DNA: TGTGCCTGTGACACCTGGGGGAGCACCGATAAACTCATCTTT.

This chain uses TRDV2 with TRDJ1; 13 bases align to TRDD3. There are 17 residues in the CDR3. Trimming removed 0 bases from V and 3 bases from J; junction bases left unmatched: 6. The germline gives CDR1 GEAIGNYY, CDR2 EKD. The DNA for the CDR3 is TGTGCCTGTGACACCGTCAGTACTGGGGGATACGCCGATAAACTCATCTTT. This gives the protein CACDTVSTGGYADKLIF.

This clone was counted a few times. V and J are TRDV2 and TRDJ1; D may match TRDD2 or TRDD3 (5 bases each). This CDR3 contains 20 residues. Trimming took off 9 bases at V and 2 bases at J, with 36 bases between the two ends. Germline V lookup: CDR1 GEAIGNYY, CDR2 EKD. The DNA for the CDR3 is TGTGCCCTCTACGAACTTCCAATTATGCGCCTGGGCAACGAAACCGATAAACTCATCTTT. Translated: CALYELPIMRLGNETDKLIF.

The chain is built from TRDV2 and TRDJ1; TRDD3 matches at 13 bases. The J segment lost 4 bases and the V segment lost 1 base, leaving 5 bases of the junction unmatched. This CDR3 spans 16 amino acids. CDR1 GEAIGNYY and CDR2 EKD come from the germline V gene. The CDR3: CACDTLGDTPVDKLIF. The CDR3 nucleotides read TGTGCCTGTGACACACTGGGGGATACGCCAGTCGATAAACTCATCTTT.

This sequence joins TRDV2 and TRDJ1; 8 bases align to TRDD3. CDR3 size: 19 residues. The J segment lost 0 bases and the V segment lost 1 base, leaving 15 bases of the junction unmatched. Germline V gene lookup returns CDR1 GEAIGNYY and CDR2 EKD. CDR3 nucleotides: TGTGCCTGTGACACTCTGCCGATTACTGGGGGGCGGTACACCGATAAACTCATCTTT. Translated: CACDTLPITGGRYTDKLIF.

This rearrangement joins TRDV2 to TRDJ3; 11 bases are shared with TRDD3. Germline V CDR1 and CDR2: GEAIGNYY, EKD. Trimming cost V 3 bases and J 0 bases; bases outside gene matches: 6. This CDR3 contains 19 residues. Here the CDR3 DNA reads TGTGCCTGTGACTCCGTGGGGGATACGGTCTCCTGGGACACCCGACAGATGTTTTTC. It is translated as CACDSVGDTVSWDTRQMFF.

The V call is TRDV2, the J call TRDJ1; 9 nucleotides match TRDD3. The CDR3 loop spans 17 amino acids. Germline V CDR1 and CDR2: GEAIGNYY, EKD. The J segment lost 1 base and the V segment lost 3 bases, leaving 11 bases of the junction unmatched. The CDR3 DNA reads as TGTGCCTGTGACGCCTTGGGGGATATAAAGGGCACCGATAAACTCATCTTT. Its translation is CACDALGDIKGTDKLIF.

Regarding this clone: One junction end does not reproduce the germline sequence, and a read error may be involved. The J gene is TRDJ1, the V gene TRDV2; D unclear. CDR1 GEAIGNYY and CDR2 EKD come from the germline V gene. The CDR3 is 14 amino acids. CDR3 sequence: CAWDTVSATDKLIF. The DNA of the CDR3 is TGTGCCTGGGACACCGTATCCGCCACCGATAAACTCATCTTT.

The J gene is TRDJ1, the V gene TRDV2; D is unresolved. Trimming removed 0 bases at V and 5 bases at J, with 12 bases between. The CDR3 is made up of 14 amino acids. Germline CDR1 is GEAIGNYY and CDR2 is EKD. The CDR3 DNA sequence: TGTGCCTGTGACACCGTACTGTCAAGGGATAAACTCATCTTT. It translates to CACDTVLSRDKLIF.

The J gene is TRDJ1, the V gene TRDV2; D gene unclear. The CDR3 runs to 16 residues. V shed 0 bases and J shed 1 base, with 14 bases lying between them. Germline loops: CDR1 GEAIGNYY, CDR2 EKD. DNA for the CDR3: TGTGCCTGTGACACCGTAGGAACGGCCGGCACCGATAAACTCATCTTT. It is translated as CACDTVGTAGTDKLIF.

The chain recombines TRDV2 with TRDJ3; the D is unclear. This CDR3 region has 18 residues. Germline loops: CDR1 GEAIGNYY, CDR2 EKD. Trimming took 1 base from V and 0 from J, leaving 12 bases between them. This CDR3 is CACDTVGPSSWDTRQMFF. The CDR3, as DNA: TGTGCCTGTGACACGGTCGGACCGAGCTCCTGGGACACCCGACAGATGTTTTTC.

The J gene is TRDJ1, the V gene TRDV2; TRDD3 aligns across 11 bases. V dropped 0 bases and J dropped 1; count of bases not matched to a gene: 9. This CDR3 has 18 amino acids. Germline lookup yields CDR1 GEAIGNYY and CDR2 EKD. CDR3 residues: CACDTVGWGIQPTDKLIF. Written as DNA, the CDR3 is TGTGCCTGTGACACCGTCGGCTGGGGGATACAGCCCACCGATAAACTCATCTTT.

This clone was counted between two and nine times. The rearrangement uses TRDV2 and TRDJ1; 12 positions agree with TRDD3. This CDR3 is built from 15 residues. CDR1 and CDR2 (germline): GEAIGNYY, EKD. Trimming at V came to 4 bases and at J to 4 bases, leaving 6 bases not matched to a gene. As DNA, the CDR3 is TGTGCCTGTGATTTACTGGGGGATACTGGCGATAAACTCATCTTT. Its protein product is CACDLLGDTGDKLIF.

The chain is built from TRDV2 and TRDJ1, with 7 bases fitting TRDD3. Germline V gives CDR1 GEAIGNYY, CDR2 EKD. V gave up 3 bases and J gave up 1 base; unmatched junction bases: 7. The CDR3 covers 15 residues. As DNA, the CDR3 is TGTGCCTGTGACGGACTACTGGGGACCACCGATAAACTCATCTTT. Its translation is CACDGLLGTTDKLIF.

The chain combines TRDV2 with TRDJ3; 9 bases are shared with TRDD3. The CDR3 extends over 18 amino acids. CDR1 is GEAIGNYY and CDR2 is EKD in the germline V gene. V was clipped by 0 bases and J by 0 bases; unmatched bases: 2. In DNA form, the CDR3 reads TGTGCCTGTGACACCGTGGGGGATAGCTCCTGGGACACCCGACAGATGTTTTTC. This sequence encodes CACDTVGDSSWDTRQMFF.

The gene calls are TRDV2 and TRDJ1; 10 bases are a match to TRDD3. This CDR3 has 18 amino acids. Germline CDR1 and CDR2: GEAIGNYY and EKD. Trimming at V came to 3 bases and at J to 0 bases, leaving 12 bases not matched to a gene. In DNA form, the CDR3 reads TGTGCCTGTGACCCTATTTTACTGGGGGATGCTTACACCGATAAACTCATCTTT. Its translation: CACDPILLGDAYTDKLIF.

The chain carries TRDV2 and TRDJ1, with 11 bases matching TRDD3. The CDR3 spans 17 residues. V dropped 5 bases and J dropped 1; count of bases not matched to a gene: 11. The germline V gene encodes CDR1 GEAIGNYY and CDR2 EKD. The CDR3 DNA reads TGTGCCTGTGTCCCTCTACTGGGGGATAGGGGCACCGATAAACTCATCTTT. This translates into CACVPLLGDRGTDKLIF.

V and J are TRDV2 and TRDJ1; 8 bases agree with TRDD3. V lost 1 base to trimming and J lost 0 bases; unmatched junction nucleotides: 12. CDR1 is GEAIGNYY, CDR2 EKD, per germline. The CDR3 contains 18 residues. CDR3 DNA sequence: TGTGCCTGTGACACGATACTAGGGGATACCTGGGACACCGATAAACTCATCTTT. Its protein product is CACDTILGDTWDTDKLIF.

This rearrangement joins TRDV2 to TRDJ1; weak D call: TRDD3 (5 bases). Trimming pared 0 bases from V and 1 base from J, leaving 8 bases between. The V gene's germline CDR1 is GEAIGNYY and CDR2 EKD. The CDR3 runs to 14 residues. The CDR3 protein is CACDTVGTTDKLIF. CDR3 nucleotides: TGTGCCTGTGACACCGTGGGGACCACCGATAAACTCATCTTT.

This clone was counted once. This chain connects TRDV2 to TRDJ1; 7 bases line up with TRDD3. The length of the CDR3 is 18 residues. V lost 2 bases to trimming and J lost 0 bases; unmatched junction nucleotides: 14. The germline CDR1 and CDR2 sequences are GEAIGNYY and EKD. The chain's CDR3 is CACDIVPSGGLYTDKLIF. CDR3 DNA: TGTGCCTGTGACATCGTACCGTCTGGGGGTCTGTACACCGATAAACTCATCTTT.

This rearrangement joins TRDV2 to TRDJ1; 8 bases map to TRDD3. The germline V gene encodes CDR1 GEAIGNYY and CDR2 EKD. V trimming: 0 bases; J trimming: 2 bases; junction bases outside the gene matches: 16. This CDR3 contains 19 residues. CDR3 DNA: TGTGCCTGTGACACCGTGGCGAGGGGATACCCCCTGGGGACCGATAAACTCATCTTT. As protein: CACDTVARGYPLGTDKLIF.

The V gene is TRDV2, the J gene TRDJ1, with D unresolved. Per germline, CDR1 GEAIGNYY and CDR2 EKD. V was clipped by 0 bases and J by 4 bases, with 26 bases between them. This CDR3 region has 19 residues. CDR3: CACDTVYGALGFNGDKLIF. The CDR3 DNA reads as TGTGCCTGTGACACCGTCTACGGGGCCCTAGGCTTCAACGGCGATAAACTCATCTTT.

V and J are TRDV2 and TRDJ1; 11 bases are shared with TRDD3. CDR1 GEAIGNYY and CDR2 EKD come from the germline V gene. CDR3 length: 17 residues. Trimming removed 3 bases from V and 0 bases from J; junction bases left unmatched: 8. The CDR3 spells CACDSLGDTPNTDKLIF. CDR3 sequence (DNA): TGTGCCTGTGACTCTCTGGGGGATACACCGAACACCGATAAACTCATCTTT.